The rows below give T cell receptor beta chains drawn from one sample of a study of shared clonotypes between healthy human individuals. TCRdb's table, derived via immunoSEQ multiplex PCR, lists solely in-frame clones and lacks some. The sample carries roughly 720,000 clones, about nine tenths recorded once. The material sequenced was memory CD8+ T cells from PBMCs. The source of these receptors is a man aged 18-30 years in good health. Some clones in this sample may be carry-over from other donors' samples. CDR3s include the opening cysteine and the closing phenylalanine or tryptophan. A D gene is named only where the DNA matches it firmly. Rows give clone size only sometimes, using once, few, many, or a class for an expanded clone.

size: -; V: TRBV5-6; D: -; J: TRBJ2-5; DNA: TGTGCCAGCAGTATGCCGGCGGACGACCAAGAGACCCAGTACTTC; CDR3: CASSMPADDQETQYF
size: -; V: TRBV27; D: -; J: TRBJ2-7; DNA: TGTGCCAGCAGTTTATCCCGGGGCTCCTACGAGCAGTACTTC; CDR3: CASSLSRGSYEQYF
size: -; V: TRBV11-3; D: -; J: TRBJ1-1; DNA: TGTGCCAGCAGCTTAGGGGGACCGAACACTGAAGCTTTCTTT; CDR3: CASSLGGPNTEAFF
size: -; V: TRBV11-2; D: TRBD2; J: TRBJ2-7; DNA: TGTGCCAGCAGCCGCGGGGGGGCCTACGAGCAGTACTTC; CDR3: CASSRGGAYEQYF
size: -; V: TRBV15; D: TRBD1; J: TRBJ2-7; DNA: TGTGCCACCAGCGCAACATCCGGGACAGGGGCCGAGCAGTACTTC; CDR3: CATSATSGTGAEQYF
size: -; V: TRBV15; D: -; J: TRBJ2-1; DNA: TGTGCCACCAGCAGACAGTATGATGAGCAGTTCTTC; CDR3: CATSRQYDEQFF
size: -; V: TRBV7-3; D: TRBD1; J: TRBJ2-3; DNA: TGTGCCAGCAGCTTAAGAAGGACAGGGATCAAGGGTACAGATACGCAGTATTTT; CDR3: CASSLRRTGIKGTDTQYF
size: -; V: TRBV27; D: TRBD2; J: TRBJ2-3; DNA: TGTGCCAGCAGTTTAACGGGACTAGCGGATCCCTGGGGTACGCAGTATTTT; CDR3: CASSLTGLADPWGTQYF
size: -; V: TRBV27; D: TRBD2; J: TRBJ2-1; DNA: TGTGCCAGCTTAGCGGGAGGGAACAATGAGCAGTTCTTC; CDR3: CASLAGGNNEQFF
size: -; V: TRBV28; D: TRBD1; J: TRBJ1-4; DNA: TGTGCCAGCAGTTTACCTCCTGACAGGGGACGCACTAATGAAAAACTGTTTTTT; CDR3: CASSLPPDRGRTNEKLFF
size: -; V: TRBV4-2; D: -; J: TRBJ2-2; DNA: TGTGCCAGCAGCAAAAATATCGGGAGAGGGGTCACCGGGGAGCTGTTTTTT; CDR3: CASSKNIGRGVTGELFF
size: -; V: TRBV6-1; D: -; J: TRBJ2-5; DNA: TGTGCCAGCAGCCCGGGACTTCCCCTTATAGAGACCCAGTACTTC; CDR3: CASSPGLPLIETQYF
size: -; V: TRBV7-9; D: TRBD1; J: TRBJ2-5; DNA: TGTGCCAGCAGCCAGGGACAGGGGGAAGGAGAGACCCAGTACTTC; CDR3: CASSQGQGEGETQYF
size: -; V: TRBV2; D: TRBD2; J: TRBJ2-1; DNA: TGTGCCAGCAGTGAGGCACTAGCGGGACTTGAGCAGTTCTTC; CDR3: CASSEALAGLEQFF
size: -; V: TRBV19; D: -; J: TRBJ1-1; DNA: TGTGCCAGTAGTATGCCGAGGAGGGGGACTGAAGCTTTCTTT; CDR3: CASSMPRRGTEAFF
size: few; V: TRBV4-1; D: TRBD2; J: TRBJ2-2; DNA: TGCGCCAGCAGCCAAGATCGCGGGGGGCCCGGGGAGCTGTTTTTT; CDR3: CASSQDRGGPGELFF
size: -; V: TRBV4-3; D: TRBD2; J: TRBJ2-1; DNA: TGCGCCAGCGCAAGATGGGGGAGGGAGAGCTCCTACAATGAGCAGTTCTTC; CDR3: CASARWGRESSYNEQFF
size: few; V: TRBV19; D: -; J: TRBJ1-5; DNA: TGTGCCAGTAGTATAGATTCTAACCCCCAGCATTTT; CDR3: CASSIDSNPQHF
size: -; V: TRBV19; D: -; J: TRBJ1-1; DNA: TGTGCCAGTAGTACCCACAGGGTTGTGAACACTGAAGCTTTCTTT; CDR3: CASSTHRVVNTEAFF
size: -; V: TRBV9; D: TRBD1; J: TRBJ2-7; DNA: TGTGCCAGCAGCGATTCCGGGACAGAGCTCGAGCAGTACTTC; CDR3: CASSDSGTELEQYF
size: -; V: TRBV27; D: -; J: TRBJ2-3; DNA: TGTGCCAGCAGCTTCGTGGCGGGTACGCAGTATTTT; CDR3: CASSFVAGTQYF
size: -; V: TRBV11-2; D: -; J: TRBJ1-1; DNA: TGTGCCAGCAGCTCCCGAAGGGGGAAGATCACTGAAGCTTTCTTT; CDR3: CASSSRRGKITEAFF
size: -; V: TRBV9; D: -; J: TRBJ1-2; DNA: TGTGCCAGCAGCGTAGATTCGGGGTTTACCTATGGCTACACCTTC; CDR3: CASSVDSGFTYGYTF
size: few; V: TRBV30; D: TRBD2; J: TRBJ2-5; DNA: TGTGCCTGCCGGACTAGCGGAGAAGAGACCCAGTACTTC; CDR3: CACRTSGEETQYF
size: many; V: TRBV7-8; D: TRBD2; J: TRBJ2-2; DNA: TGTGCCAGCAGCTGGGGACTAGCGTTGGGCACCGGGGAGCTGTTTTTT; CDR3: CASSWGLALGTGELFF
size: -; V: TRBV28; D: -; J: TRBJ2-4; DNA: TGTGCCAGCAGCCCCCTCGGGGTGCTAACCAAAAACATTCAGTACTTC; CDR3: CASSPLGVLTKNIQYF
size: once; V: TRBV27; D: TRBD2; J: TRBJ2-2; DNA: TGTGCCAGCAGTTTTCTCGGGGATAGCGGGCTAGTTTTCACCGGGGAGCTGTTTTTT; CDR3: CASSFLGDSGLVFTGELFF
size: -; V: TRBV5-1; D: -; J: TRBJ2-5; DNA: TGCGCCAGCAGCTTGGTCGAGGGCAGGGAGACCCAGTACTTC; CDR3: CASSLVEGRETQYF